The present T cell receptor beta chain was sequenced within a study of beta chain features in type 1 diabetes. At the level of the study: Sorted cells numbering roughly 98,000,000 were examined across all samples. Study-wide findings and caveats: VDJ junctions from type 1 diabetes patients carried fewer insertions and larger deletions. Healthy donors had naive, central memory and Treg TCRB repertoires that appeared less similar than those seen among patients. TCRB CDR3s were moderately but significantly shorter in Type 1 diabetes patients in all four CD4+ subsets.

cDNA synthesis used the whole RNA isolate, giving expressed TCRB sequences. Some clones are missing from TCRdb's copy, which holds only in-frame ones; the method was immunoSEQ multiplex PCR. The profile shows tens of thousands of clones, under 35% of them singletons. J was trimmed by 4 bases and V by 2 bases; bases with no gene match: 3. CDR1 and CDR2 (germline): SGHRS, YFSETQ. The CDR3 loop spans 15 amino acids. For this clone: Its target is unknown.

Sequenced material: stem cell memory CD4+ T cells from blood. The V gene is TRBV5-1, the J gene TRBJ2-1, with TRBD2 matching over 10 bases. The TCR was taken from a woman between 18 and 30 years old in good health. CDR3 sequence (DNA): TGCGCCAGCAGCTTAGGACTAGCGGAATACAATGAGCAGTTCTTC. Protein: CASSLGLAEYNEQFF.